This T cell receptor (beta chain) appears in the sequencing data of a study of beta chain features in type 1 diabetes. Study at large: Taken together, all samples contributed 107,917,701 examined sorted cells. General study points: Insertion counts at VDJ junctions were lower in type 1 diabetes patients, who also showed more deletions there.

Sequencing targeted expressed TCRB transcripts, as all isolated RNA had been reverse transcribed. Sequencing was performed with immunoSEQ multiplex PCR; in TCRdb, only in-frame clones are kept and a portion is missing. The profile shows 140,000 or so clones, just over 9% of them singletons. In the case of this clone: As yet, its antigen is unknown.

Germline CDR1 is SGHTA and CDR2 is FQGNSA. The CDR3 totals 14 residues. V gave up 6 bases and J gave up 0 bases, with 11 bases separating them. CD4+ naive, central memory, regulatory and stem cell-like memory cells were sorted via CD45RO/CCR7/CD25/CD127/CD95/CD27. Sequenced: central memory CD4+ T cells from blood. The chain recombines TRBV7-2 with TRBJ1-1; possibly TRBD1 for D (6 bases). This receptor was identified in a man between 18 and 29 years old in good health. The CDR3 loop reads CASSQQGMNTEAFF. The CDR3 DNA reads as TGTGCCAGCAGTCAACAGGGAATGAACACTGAAGCTTTCTTT.